This T cell receptor (beta chain) emerged from a study of T cells in Graves' hyperthyroidism and ophthalmopathy. Study-wide results and limits: Blood held most thyroid clonotypes expanded above 0.001 frequency.

Concerning this clonotype itself: Antigen unknown.

From RNA transcripts, TCR beta CDR3 regions were amplified. The study used the HTBI primer set for a first-round RT-PCR of the TCR CDR3. MiXCR was run by TCRdb on the multiplex PCR reads, yielding one entry per CDR3 protein. The sample lists almost 600,000 distinct CDR3 sequences; roughly 50% were seen once. Criteria for exclusion of patients were uncontrolled infection, other autoimmune disease, pregnancy or lactation. Sequences were obtained from peripheral blood or thyroid tissue (not recorded which). The clonotype originates from a woman between 18 and 30 years old with Graves' hyperthyroidism.

The CDR3 loop reads CASSPLGERGPSQHF. CDR3 DNA sequence: TGTGCCAGTAGTCCGCTCGGGGAAAGGGGACCCTCCCAGCATTTT. V is TRBV19 and J is TRBJ1-5, with D perhaps TRBD1 (5 bases). Germline V lookup: CDR1 LNHDA, CDR2 SQIVND (reference sequence). CDR3 length: 15 residues. Trimming shortened V by 5 bases and J by 11 bases, and 22 bases separated the two germline ends.